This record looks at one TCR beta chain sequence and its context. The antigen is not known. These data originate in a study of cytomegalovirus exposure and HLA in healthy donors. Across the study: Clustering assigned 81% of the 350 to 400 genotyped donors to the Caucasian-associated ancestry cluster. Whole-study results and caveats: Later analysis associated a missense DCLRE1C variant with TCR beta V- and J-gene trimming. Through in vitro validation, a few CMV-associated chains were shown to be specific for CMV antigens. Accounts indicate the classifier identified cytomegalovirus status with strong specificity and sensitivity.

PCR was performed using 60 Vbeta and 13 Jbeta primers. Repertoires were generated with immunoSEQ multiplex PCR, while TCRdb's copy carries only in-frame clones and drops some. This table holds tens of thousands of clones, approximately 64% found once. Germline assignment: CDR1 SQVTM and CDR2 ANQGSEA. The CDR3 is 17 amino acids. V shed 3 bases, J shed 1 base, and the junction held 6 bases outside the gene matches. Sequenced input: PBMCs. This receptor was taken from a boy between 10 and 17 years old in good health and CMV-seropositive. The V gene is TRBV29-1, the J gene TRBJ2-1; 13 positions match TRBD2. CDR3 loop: CSVERLAGGLSYNEQFF. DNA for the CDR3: TGCAGCGTTGAGAGACTAGCGGGGGGTCTATCCTACAATGAGCAGTTCTTC.